Presented here are 21 T cell receptor beta chains from one specimen sequenced in a study of PD-1 blockade in classical Hodgkin lymphoma. Time point denoted: newly diagnosed, previously untreated cHL patient sample. The data were produced by immunoSEQ multiplex PCR, yet TCRdb's version contains in-frame clones alone and is incomplete. Altogether 20,000 to 25,000 clones are present, 90% to 95% being singletons, with the ten largest covering roughly 6%. The sequencing input was peripheral blood mononuclear cells (PBMCs). Source of these receptors: a human donor with classical Hodgkin lymphoma.

The CDR3 DNA reads TGTGCCAGCAGCTTCAGGGTTTTGGATTCACCCCTCCACTTT. The encoded protein is CASSFRVLDSPLHF. V is TRBV7-9 and J is TRBJ1-6, with D maybe TRBD1 (5 bases). Germline CDR1 SEHNR, CDR2 FQNEAQ (reference sequence). CDR3 size: 14 residues. The V end lost 3 bases, the J end lost 8 bases, and 11 bases lay between the germline ends.

The chain recombines TRBV7-7 with TRBJ2-5; 12 bases agree with TRBD2. Looked up from germline, CDR1 is SSHAT and CDR2 is FNYEAQ (reference sequence). This CDR3 spans 16 amino acids. V shed 5 bases, J shed 5 bases, and the junction held 9 bases outside the gene matches. The CDR3 is CASSPGLAGPGETQYF. The DNA of the CDR3 is TGTGCCAGCAGCCCAGGACTAGCGGGGCCAGGGGAGACCCAGTACTTC.

This clone was picked up a small number of times. V usage is TRBV27 and J usage is TRBJ1-2; 9 positions agree with TRBD1. Germline assignment: CDR1 MNHEY and CDR2 SMNVEV (reference sequence). CDR3 length: 14 residues. The J segment lost 6 bases and the V segment lost 5 bases, leaving 7 bases of the junction unmatched. CDR3 sequence reads: CASSPTNRGHGYTF. In DNA form, the CDR3 reads TGTGCCAGCAGTCCAACGAACAGGGGGCATGGCTACACCTTC.

This clone was seen more than once but under ten times. The V call is TRBV25-1, the J call TRBJ1-1; TRBD1 matches at 8 bases. V dropped 1 base and J dropped 12; count of bases not matched to a gene: 10. Germline CDR1 is MGHDK and CDR2 is SYGVNS. This CDR3 has 14 residues. The CDR3 sequence is CASSELGNRGGTFF. The DNA of the CDR3 is TGTGCCAGCAGTGAATTGGGGAACAGGGGGGGGACTTTCTTT.

The chain joins TRBV6-6 to TRBJ2-7, with TRBD2 as a possible D gene (5 bases). The CDR3 runs 14 residues. Trimming shortened V by 6 bases and J by 6 bases, and 18 bases separated the two germline ends. Germline V gene lookup returns CDR1 MNHNY and CDR2 SVGAGI (reference sequence). The CDR3 nucleotides read TGTGCCAGCAGCCCTCAGAGACTCGCGGGCGAGCAGTACTTC. Protein: CASSPQRLAGEQYF.

The rearrangement joins TRBV27 to TRBJ2-5; D may be TRBD2 (5 bases). The germline V and J ends were trimmed by 6 bases and 4 bases, with 18 bases remaining between them. The germline gives CDR1 MNHEY, CDR2 SMNVEV (reference sequence). This CDR3 contains 15 residues. CDR3 DNA: TGTGCCAGCAGCCCGGACTGGGTGGCGGCAGAGACCCAGTACTTC. Translating gives CASSPDWVAAETQYF.

The chain combines TRBV7-2 with TRBJ2-3; a weak D match, TRBD2 (5 bases). Germline V CDR1 and CDR2: SGHTA, FQGNSA. Trimming stripped 4 bases from V and 11 bases from J, with 31 bases between. The CDR3 totals 18 residues. The CDR3 DNA sequence: TGTGCCAGCAGCTATAGCCCAGGAACTCCTTTCTGGCGGACTGAGCAGTATTTT. This codes for CASSYSPGTPFWRTEQYF.

V and J are TRBV5-6 and TRBJ1-2; 11 positions agree with TRBD1. This CDR3 spans 14 amino acids. The ends lost 2 bases at V and 6 bases at J; junction bases unmatched: 3. Germline V gene lookup returns CDR1 SGHDT and CDR2 YYEEEE. The CDR3 sequence: CASSFRTGGNGYTF. The CDR3 DNA follows: TGTGCCAGCAGCTTTAGGACAGGGGGCAATGGCTACACCTTC.

V gene TRBV6-6 combines with J gene TRBJ1-2; possible D gene TRBD1, 5 bases. Germline-derived CDR1 and CDR2 are MNHNY and SVGAGI (reference sequence). Trimming pared 7 bases from V and 7 bases from J, leaving 16 bases between. The CDR3 contains 13 residues. This CDR3 reads CASTPQESGGYTF. The CDR3 nucleotides are TGTGCCAGCACCCCACAGGAATCAGGTGGCTACACCTTC.

The rearrangement links TRBV4-2 to TRBJ2-1; no definite D call. CDR1 and CDR2 (germline): LGHNA, YNFKEQ. V lost 0 bases and J lost 7, with 22 bases in between. This CDR3 is built from 18 residues. The DNA of the CDR3 is TGTGCCAGCAGCCAAGACCCCGTGAGTGGAATGGTTTTGAATGAGCAGTTCTTC. Translating gives CASSQDPVSGMVLNEQFF.

The chain uses TRBV19 and TRBJ1-1, with D tentatively TRBD1 (6 bases). The CDR3 has 14 residues. Germline V lookup: CDR1 LNHDA, CDR2 SQIVND (reference sequence). V dropped 5 bases and J dropped 5 bases, with 15 bases sitting between them. CDR3 residues: CASSSTGLRTEAFF. CDR3 DNA: TGTGCCAGTAGTTCGACAGGCCTAAGGACTGAAGCTTTCTTT.

The chain combines TRBV10-3 with TRBJ1-1, with no clear D. V lost 3 bases and J 1 base, leaving 6 bases between the germline ends. CDR1 is ENHRY and CDR2 is SYGVKD in the germline V gene. The CDR3 extends over 13 amino acids. This CDR3 reads CAISERPNTEAFF. CDR3 bases: TGTGCCATCAGTGAAAGGCCGAACACTGAAGCTTTCTTT.

This clone was seen more than once but under ten times. The chain employs TRBV19 and TRBJ2-7; 7 bases match TRBD1. After removal of 4 bases from V and 2 bases from J, the junction contained 8 bases not matched to a gene. There are 15 residues in the CDR3. CDR1 and CDR2 (germline): LNHDA, SQIVND (reference sequence). CDR3 sequence (DNA): TGTGCCAGTAGTACCGGACAGGATGGGGCCTACGAGCAGTACTTC. Amino acid sequence: CASSTGQDGAYEQYF.

The V call is TRBV5-4, the J call TRBJ1-2, with 8 bases aligning to TRBD1. Germline CDR1 is SGHNT and CDR2 is YYREEE (reference sequence). With V trimmed by 4 bases and J by 6 bases, 8 bases remained unmatched. The CDR3 consists of 14 residues. CDR3 region: CASSPLHRGDGYTF. In DNA form, the CDR3 reads TGTGCCAGCAGCCCACTGCACAGGGGGGATGGCTACACCTTC.

The chain links TRBV29-1 to TRBJ2-7; 11 positions match TRBD1. Germline loops: CDR1 SQVTM, CDR2 ANQGSEA. The CDR3 spans 14 residues. V shed 6 bases and J 0 bases; nucleotides not matched to a gene: 4. The CDR3 DNA follows: TGCAGCGTCGCCGGACAGGGGGCCTCCTACGAGCAGTACTTC. This translates into CSVAGQGASYEQYF.

J is TRBJ2-3 and V is TRBV18, with D uncertain. This CDR3 comprises 14 residues. Germline V gene data show CDR1 as KGHSH and CDR2 as LQKENI. V lost 0 bases and J lost 3, with 7 bases in between. As DNA, the CDR3 is TGTGCCAGCTCACCACCGACCGGGACAGATACGCAGTATTTT. The encoded protein is CASSPPTGTDTQYF.

V and J are TRBV7-9 and TRBJ1-2; D remains unclear. The V gene's germline CDR1 is SEHNR and CDR2 FQNEAQ (reference sequence). The CDR3 consists of 18 residues. V lost 6 bases and J lost 3, with 26 bases in between. Written as DNA, the CDR3 is TGTGCCAGCAGATCCCAGAACCCTTACTCCGGGTCACACTATGGCTACACCTTC. Its protein is CASRSQNPYSGSHYGYTF.

The chain recombines TRBV27 with TRBJ1-5; D not resolved. The germline CDR1 and CDR2 sequences are MNHEY and SMNVEV (reference sequence). CDR3 length equals 13 residues. V gave up 4 bases and J gave up 0 bases, with 4 bases separating them. CDR3 sequence reads: CASSWDSNQPQHF. CDR3 bases: TGTGCCAGCAGTTGGGATAGCAATCAGCCCCAGCATTTT.

The chain uses TRBV30 and TRBJ2-7, with D hard to call. The CDR3 contains 12 residues. Germline V gene lookup returns CDR1 GTSNPN and CDR2 SVGIG (reference sequence). V gave up 0 bases and J gave up 1 base, with 4 bases separating them. The CDR3 protein is CAWSVSSYEQYF. The DNA for the CDR3 is TGTGCCTGGAGTGTGTCGTCCTACGAGCAGTACTTC.

The chain links TRBV27 to TRBJ2-5, with 11 bases identical to TRBD2. The CDR3 length is 15 residues. CDR1 is MNHEY and CDR2 is SMNVEV in the germline V gene (reference sequence). V dropped 3 bases and J dropped 2; count of bases not matched to a gene: 2. CDR3 sequence (DNA): TGTGCCAGCAGTTTTAGCGGGGGGGTTCAAGAGACCCAGTACTTC. It codes for CASSFSGGVQETQYF.

The V call is TRBV7-9, the J call TRBJ1-2; D gene uncertain. This CDR3 contains 15 residues. Germline V gene sequence: CDR1 SEHNR, CDR2 FQNEAQ (reference sequence). Between the trimmed V and J ends, which lost 1 base and 3 bases, there was a span of 12 bases. The CDR3 sequence is CASSLGQAEYYGYTF. The CDR3 DNA is TGTGCCAGCAGCTTAGGTCAGGCGGAATACTATGGCTACACCTTC.